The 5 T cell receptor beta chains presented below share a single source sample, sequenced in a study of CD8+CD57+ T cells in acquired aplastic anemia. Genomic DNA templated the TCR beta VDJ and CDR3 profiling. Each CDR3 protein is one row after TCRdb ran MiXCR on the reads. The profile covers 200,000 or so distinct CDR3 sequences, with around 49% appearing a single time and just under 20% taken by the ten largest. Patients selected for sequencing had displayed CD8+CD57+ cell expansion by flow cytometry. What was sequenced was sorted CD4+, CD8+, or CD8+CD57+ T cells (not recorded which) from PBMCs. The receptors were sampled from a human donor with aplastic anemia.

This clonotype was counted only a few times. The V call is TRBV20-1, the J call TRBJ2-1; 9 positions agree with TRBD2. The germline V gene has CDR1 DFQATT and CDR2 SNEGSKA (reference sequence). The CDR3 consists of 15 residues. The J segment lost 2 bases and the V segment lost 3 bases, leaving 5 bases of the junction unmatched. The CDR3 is CSASLAGGTYNEQFF. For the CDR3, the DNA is TGCAGTGCTAGCCTCGCGGGGGGGACCTACAATGAGCAGTTCTTC.

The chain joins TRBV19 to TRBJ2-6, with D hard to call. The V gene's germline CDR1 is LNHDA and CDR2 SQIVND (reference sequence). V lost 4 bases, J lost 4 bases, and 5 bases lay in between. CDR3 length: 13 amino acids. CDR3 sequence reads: CASSNQGANVLTF. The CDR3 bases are TGTGCCAGTAGTAACCAGGGGGCCAACGTCCTGACTTTC. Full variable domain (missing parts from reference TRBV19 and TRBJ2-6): DGGITQSPKYLFRKEGQNVTLSCEQNLNHDAMYWYRQDPGQGLRLIYYSQIVNDFQKGDIAEGYSVSREKKESFPLTVTSAQKNPTAFYLCASSNQGANVLTFGAGSRLTVL.

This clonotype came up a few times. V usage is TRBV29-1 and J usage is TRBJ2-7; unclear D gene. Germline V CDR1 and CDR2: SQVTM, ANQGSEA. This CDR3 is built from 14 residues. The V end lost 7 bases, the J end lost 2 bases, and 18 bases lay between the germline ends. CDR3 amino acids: CSALDGISTYEQYF. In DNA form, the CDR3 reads TGCAGCGCCCTCGACGGTATCAGCACCTACGAGCAGTACTTC.

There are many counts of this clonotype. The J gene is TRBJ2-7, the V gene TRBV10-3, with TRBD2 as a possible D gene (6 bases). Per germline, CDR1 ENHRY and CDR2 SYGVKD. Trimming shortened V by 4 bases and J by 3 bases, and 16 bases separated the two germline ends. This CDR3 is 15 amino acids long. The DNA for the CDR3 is TGTGCCATCAGTGGGGGGGATACCGGCGACTACGAGCAGTACTTC. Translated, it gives CAISGGDTGDYEQYF.

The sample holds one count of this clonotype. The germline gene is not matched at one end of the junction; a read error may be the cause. CDR3 nucleotide sequence: TGCAGTGTCAGGGGCGGGGGCACGGATACGCAGTATTTT. Translated: CSVRGGGTDTQYF. The chain combines TRBV20-1 with TRBJ2-3, with TRBD2 as a possible D gene (7 bases). Germline V gives CDR1 DFQATT, CDR2 SNEGSKA (reference sequence). The CDR3 is 13 amino acids.